The 9 T cell receptor beta chains below all came from one sample that was sequenced in a study of blood T cell repertoires in COVID-19. The data were produced by immunoSEQ multiplex PCR, yet TCRdb's version contains in-frame clones alone and is incomplete. Of some 130,000 clones detected, approximately 82% appear once; the ten largest clones hold approximately 11%. Specimen: peripheral blood. The receptors were gathered from a man aged 55 to 70 who had recovered from COVID-19.

Here the CDR3 DNA reads TGTGCCAGCAGTTACCAGGTACCGGCTGGAAACACCATATATTTT. Translating gives CASSYQVPAGNTIYF. The chain employs TRBV28 and TRBJ1-3; D is uncertain. Per the germline V gene, CDR1 is MDHEN and CDR2 is SYDVKM. The CDR3 extends over 15 amino acids. Trimming shortened V by 4 bases and J by 2 bases, and 12 bases separated the two germline ends.

The V and J genes are TRBV7-3 and TRBJ1-2; 7 nucleotides agree with TRBD1. V gave up 0 bases and J gave up 2 bases; unmatched junction bases: 0. The CDR3 sequence is 14 residues long. CDR1 SGHTA and CDR2 FQGTGA come from the germline V gene. The CDR3 DNA reads TGTGCCAGCAGCTTAACGGGACAGAACTATGGCTACACCTTC. Amino acid sequence: CASSLTGQNYGYTF.

The CDR3 DNA reads as TGTGCCAGCAGCGACCCCGGAGGGACAGATACGCAGTATTTT. The encoded protein is CASSDPGGTDTQYF. The rearrangement joins TRBV5-6 to TRBJ2-3; maybe TRBD2 (6 bases). Germline CDR1 reads SGHDT; CDR2 reads YYEEEE. This CDR3 contains 14 residues. V lost 4 bases, J lost 3 bases, and 12 bases lay in between.

This clone appeared a few times. The chain links TRBV19 to TRBJ1-5; the match to TRBD1 covers 12 bases. V was pared by 1 base and J by 6 bases, with 4 bases of the junction left unmatched. The germline gives CDR1 LNHDA, CDR2 SQIVND (reference sequence). The CDR3 has 16 residues. DNA for the CDR3: TGTGCCAGTAGTATAGGCGGGACAGGGGGCGGTCAGCCCCAGCATTTT. Its protein product is CASSIGGTGGGQPQHF.

This chain joins TRBV4-1 and TRBJ2-2; D possibly corresponds to TRBD2 (5 bases). The V and J ends lost 3 bases and 0 bases respectively, with 8 bases between them. This CDR3 spans 15 amino acids. From germline, CDR1 is MGHRA and CDR2 YSYEKL. The CDR3 bases are TGCGCCAGCAGCCACAATAGCGCGAACACCGGGGAGCTGTTTTTT. Residues: CASSHNSANTGELFF.

This chain uses TRBV10-3 with TRBJ1-2; TRBD1 might be the D (6 bases). Trimming cost V 8 bases and J 0 bases, with 13 bases left between them. Germline V gene lookup returns CDR1 ENHRY and CDR2 SYGVKD. This CDR3 is 14 amino acids long. The CDR3 sequence: CAIYSPGANYGYTF. The CDR3 bases are TGTGCCATCTATAGTCCAGGGGCTAACTATGGCTACACCTTC.

This clone was seen more than once but under ten times. The chain combines TRBV2 with TRBJ1-4; the D gene is possibly TRBD1 (6 bases). The V gene lost 6 bases and the J gene lost 8 bases, with 16 bases spanning the gap. Germline CDR1 is SNHLY and CDR2 is FYNNEI. This CDR3 contains 14 residues. CDR3: CASRGDTLVEKLFF. The CDR3 bases are TGTGCCAGCAGGGGGGACACCCTGGTAGAAAAACTGTTTTTT. Full variable domain (missing parts from reference TRBV2 and TRBJ1-4): EPEVTQTPSHQVTQMGQEVILRCVPISNHLYFYWYRQILGQKVEFLVSFYNNEISEKSEIFDDQFSVERPDGSNFTLKIRSTKLEDSAMYFCASRGDTLVEKLFFGSGTQLSVL.

This clone has a handful of counts. The chain employs TRBV6-5 and TRBJ1-2, with 12 nucleotides matching TRBD1. Germline V gene sequence: CDR1 MNHEY, CDR2 SVGAGI. This CDR3 is 14 amino acids long. Losses at the gene ends were 5 bases for V and 7 bases for J; bases not matched to a gene: 5. CDR3 DNA: TGTGCCAGCAGTCCGGGACAGGGGGCGCGTGGCTACACCTTC. It translates to CASSPGQGARGYTF.

The J gene is TRBJ2-1, the V gene TRBV5-1; D perhaps matches TRBD1 (6 bases). The CDR3 is 14 residues long. V lost 5 bases, J lost 5 bases, and 14 bases lay in between. Germline CDR1 is SGHRS and CDR2 is YFSETQ. This CDR3 reads CASSPGQYNNEQFF. For the CDR3, the DNA is TGCGCCAGCAGTCCCGGACAGTACAACAATGAGCAGTTCTTC.